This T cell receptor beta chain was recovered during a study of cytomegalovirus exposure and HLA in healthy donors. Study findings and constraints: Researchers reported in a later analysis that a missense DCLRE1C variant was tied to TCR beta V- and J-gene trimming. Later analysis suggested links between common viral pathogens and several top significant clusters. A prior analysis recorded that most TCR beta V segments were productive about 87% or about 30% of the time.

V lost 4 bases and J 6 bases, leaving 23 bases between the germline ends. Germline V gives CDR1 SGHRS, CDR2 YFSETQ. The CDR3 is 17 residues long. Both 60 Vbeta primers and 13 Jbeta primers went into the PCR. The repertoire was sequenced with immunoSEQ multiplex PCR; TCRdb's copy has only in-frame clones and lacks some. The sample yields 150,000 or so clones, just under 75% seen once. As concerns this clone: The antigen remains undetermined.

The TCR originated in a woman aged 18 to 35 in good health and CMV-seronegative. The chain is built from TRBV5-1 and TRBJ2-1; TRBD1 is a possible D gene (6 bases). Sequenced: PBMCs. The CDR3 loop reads CASSPPKDRGLPNEQFF. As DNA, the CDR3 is TGCGCCAGCAGCCCCCCGAAGGATAGGGGGTTACCCAATGAGCAGTTCTTC.